A single sample is the source of the 9 T cell receptor beta chains below, sequenced in a study of blood T cell repertoires in COVID-19. Measured with immunoSEQ multiplex PCR; TCRdb has only the in-frame clones, and not every one. The table has roughly 250,000 clones, around 89% seen once. Specimen: PBMCs or T cells enriched from blood (not recorded which). These receptors came from a woman between 40 and 55 years old with acute COVID-19.

The chain links TRBV28 to TRBJ1-5, with D maybe TRBD1 (6 bases). Germline CDR1 reads MDHEN; CDR2 reads SYDVKM. The length of the CDR3 is 15 residues. V lost 4 bases and J lost 1, with 11 bases in between. As DNA, the CDR3 is TGTGCCAGCAGTTCAGACAGGTGGAGCAATCAGCCCCAGCATTTT. This translates into CASSSDRWSNQPQHF.

The V call is TRBV5-1, the J call TRBJ2-4; tentative D call: TRBD2 (6 bases). Between the trimmed V and J ends, which lost 1 base and 8 bases, there was a span of 19 bases. CDR1 is SGHRS and CDR2 is YFSETQ in the germline V gene. The length of the CDR3 is 16 residues. The CDR3: CASSLRPGGNVDIQYF. DNA of the CDR3: TGCGCCAGCAGCTTGCGTCCCGGGGGAAATGTGGACATTCAGTACTTC.

A single count supports this clone. The chain employs TRBV4-1 and TRBJ2-2, with no clear D. Germline CDR1 MGHRA, CDR2 YSYEKL. This CDR3 spans 14 amino acids. Deletions cut 6 bases from V and 6 bases from J, with 14 bases between. The CDR3 bases are TGCGCCAGCAGGTCCGAAGGAGCTGCCGGGGAGCTGTTTTTT. Amino acid sequence: CASRSEGAAGELFF.

This clone was seen only a few times. The gene calls are TRBV18 and TRBJ1-4; the match to TRBD1 covers 9 bases. The V and J ends lost 4 bases and 6 bases, in that order; junction bases with no gene match: 12. There are 17 residues in the CDR3. CDR1 is KGHSH, CDR2 LQKENI, per germline. CDR3 protein: CASSQTTGTGLYEKLFF. The DNA of the CDR3 is TGTGCCAGCTCACAAACTACCGGGACAGGGCTTTATGAAAAACTGTTTTTT.

This rearrangement joins TRBV2 to TRBJ2-1, with a tentative D call TRBD1 (6 bases). CDR3 length: 15 residues. Trimming removed 3 bases from V and 0 bases from J, with 9 bases in between. Per the germline V gene, CDR1 is SNHLY and CDR2 is FYNNEI. CDR3 sequence: CASSDQQGSYNEQFF. CDR3 nucleotide sequence: TGTGCCAGCAGTGACCAACAGGGCTCCTACAATGAGCAGTTCTTC.

The chain links TRBV10-1 to TRBJ2-1, with a possible D match to TRBD2 (6 bases). This CDR3 region has 14 residues. V shed 9 bases and J shed 4 bases, with 16 bases lying between them. Germline CDR1 and CDR2: WNHNN and SYGVQD (reference sequence). The CDR3: CASNLAALYNEQFF. The CDR3 region has the DNA TGCGCCAGTAACTTAGCGGCCCTGTACAATGAGCAGTTCTTC.

V usage is TRBV7-8 and J usage is TRBJ1-5; no reliable D call. The CDR3 runs 16 residues. Germline CDR1 SGHVS, CDR2 FQNEAQ. V shed 5 bases and J shed 0 bases, with 14 bases lying between them. For the CDR3, the DNA is TGTGCCAGCAGCCCTATCGCACTTCATAGCAATCAGCCCCAGCATTTT. It codes for CASSPIALHSNQPQHF.

The chain links TRBV4-2 to TRBJ1-2; TRBD1 aligns across 8 bases. V lost 2 bases, J lost 4 bases, and 3 bases stayed unmatched. This CDR3 is built from 14 residues. Germline CDR1 is LGHNA and CDR2 is YNFKEQ. CDR3 DNA sequence: TGTGCCAGCAGCCAAACTACAGGGGGCTATGGCTACACCTTC. Translating it yields CASSQTTGGYGYTF.

This CDR3 is CASSKNGQTYEQYF. CDR3 nucleotide sequence: TGTGCCAGCAGTAAAAACGGACAGACCTACGAGCAGTACTTC. This chain links TRBV27 with TRBJ2-7; tentatively, D is TRBD1 (6 bases). Germline CDR1 is MNHEY and CDR2 is SMNVEV (reference sequence). V was cut by 5 bases and J by 2 bases, with 13 bases left in between. This CDR3 spans 14 amino acids.